The T cell receptor (beta chain) described here comes from a study of T-cell reconstitution after alpha-beta-depleted transplantation in children. Study-wide findings and caveats: Roughly two months post-transplant, alpha-beta T cells reportedly originated from several hundred graft clones that had expanded. Where some patients showed high TCRbeta diversity at day 60, it came from recipient T cells and thymic progenitors that had survived. Newly produced T cells mostly provided counts and TCRbeta diversity after one year, as hyperexpanded clones declined.

In its sample, this clonotype was seen many times. What it binds is not known. The CDR3 is 15 amino acids. CDR1 is SEHNR, CDR2 FQNEAQ, per germline (reference sequence). The V gene lost 1 base and the J gene lost 8 bases, with 15 bases spanning the gap. TCRbeta library preparation incorporated unique molecular identifiers. Using its own MiXCR run on the PCR reads, TCRdb lists one record per CDR3 protein. The sample comprises around 200,000 distinct CDR3 sequences, 7.5% to 9.5% of which are singletons, and 35% to 45% rests with the top ten. The starting material was PBMCs, mostly from graft donor cells, obtained 360 days after TCRalphabeta/CD19-depleted stem cell transplant. The chain couples TRBV7-9 to TRBJ2-1; D might be TRBD2 (6 bases). The clonotype originates from a male patient under 10 years old who had a stem cell transplant for acute myeloid leukemia, so the T cells may come from the graft donor. CDR3 region: CASSLENRGGDEQFF. CDR3 DNA sequence: TGTGCCAGCAGCTTAGAAAATCGCGGCGGGGATGAGCAGTTCTTC.